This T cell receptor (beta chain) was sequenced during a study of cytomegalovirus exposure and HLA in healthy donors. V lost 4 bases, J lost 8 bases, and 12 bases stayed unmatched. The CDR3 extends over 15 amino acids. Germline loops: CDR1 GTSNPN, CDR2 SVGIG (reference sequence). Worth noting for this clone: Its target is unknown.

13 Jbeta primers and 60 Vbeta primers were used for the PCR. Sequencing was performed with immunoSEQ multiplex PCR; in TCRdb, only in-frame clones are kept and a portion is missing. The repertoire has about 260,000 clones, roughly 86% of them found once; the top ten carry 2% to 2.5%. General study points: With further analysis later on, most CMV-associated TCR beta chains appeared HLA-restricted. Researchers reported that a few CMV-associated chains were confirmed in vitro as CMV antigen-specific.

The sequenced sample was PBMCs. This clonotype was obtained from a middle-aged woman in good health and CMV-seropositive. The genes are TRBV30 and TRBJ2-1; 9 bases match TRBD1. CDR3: CAWNRGQGLPHEQFF. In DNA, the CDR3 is TGTGCCTGGAATCGGGGACAGGGCCTCCCCCATGAGCAGTTCTTC. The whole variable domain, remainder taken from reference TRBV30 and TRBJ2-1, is SQTIHQWPATLVQPVGSPLSLECTVEGTSNPNLYWYRQAAGRGLQLLFYSVGIGQISSEVPQNLSASRPQDRQFILSSKKLLLSDSGFYLCAWNRGQGLPHEQFFGPGTRLTVL.